This T cell receptor beta chain was recorded in a study of blood T cell repertoires in COVID-19. Study details: Researchers got acute and convalescent COVID-19 samples from the United States, Italy and Spain.

The table came from immunoSEQ multiplex PCR; TCRdb's copy has only in-frame clones and leaves some out. Among about 120,000 clones, over 80% were seen once, and the ten largest hold 3.5% to 4%. Clinical history reported by participants formed the basis on which cohorts were assigned. This CDR3 region has 15 residues. The germline gives CDR1 MNHNS, CDR2 SASEGT. The ends lost 3 bases at V and 8 bases at J; junction bases unmatched: 6. The chain links TRBV6-1 to TRBJ2-1; 11 nucleotides line up with TRBD2. This clonotype was obtained from a woman between 25 and 40 years old who had recovered from COVID-19. Sequencing was performed on PBMCs or T cells enriched from blood (not recorded which). In DNA, the CDR3 is TGTGCCAGCAGTGAGTTAACTAGCGGGAGACATGAGCAGTTCTTC. This encodes CASSELTSGRHEQFF.